Included here is one T cell receptor (beta chain) sequence, with context. Antigen unknown. The data stem from a study of T cells in localized non-small cell lung cancer. The protocol was immunoSEQ multiplex PCR, while the TCRdb copy is restricted to in-frame clones and leaves out a portion. The sample includes 72,000 or so clones, 86% of them seen just once. Study-level results: A median about 62 of the top 100 tumor clones appeared in adjacent lung. Uninvolved adjacent lung showed peak T cell clonality, exceeding tumor.

CDR3 size: 12 residues. Germline loops: CDR1 SGHDN, CDR2 FVKESK. Trimming shortened V by 1 base and J by 10 bases, and 7 bases separated the two germline ends. The chain joins TRBV14 to TRBJ1-4; D ambiguous. This TCR was sampled from a male donor older than 55 with stage III squamous cell lung carcinoma. The input for sequencing was peripheral blood, taken before any cancer treatment. CDR3 sequence reads: CASSQGPGKLFF. The DNA of the CDR3 is TGTGCCAGCAGCCAAGGCCCTGGAAAACTGTTTTTT.